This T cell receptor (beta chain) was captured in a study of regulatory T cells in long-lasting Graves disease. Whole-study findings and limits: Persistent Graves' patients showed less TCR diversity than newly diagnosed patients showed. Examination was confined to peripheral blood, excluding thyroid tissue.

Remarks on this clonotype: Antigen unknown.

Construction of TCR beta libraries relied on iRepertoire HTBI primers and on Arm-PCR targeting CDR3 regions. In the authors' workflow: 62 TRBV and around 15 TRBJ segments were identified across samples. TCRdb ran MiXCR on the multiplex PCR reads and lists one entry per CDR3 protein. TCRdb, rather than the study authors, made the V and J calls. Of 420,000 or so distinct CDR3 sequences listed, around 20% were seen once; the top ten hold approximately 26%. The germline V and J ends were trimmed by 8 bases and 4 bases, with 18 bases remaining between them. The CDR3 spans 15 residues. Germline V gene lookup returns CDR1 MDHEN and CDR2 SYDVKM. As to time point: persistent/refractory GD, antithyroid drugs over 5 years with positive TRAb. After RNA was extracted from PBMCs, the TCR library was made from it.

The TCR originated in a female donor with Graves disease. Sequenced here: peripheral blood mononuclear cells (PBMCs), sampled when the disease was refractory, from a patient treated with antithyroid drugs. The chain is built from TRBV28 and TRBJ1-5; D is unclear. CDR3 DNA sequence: TGTGCCAGCTGTCATTTTATATCCGAGAATCAGCCCCAGCATTTT. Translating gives CASCHFISENQPQHF.